This TCR beta chain is from a study of shared clonotypes between healthy human individuals. The length of the CDR3 is 12 residues. Deletions cut 2 bases from V and 3 bases from J, with 5 bases between. Per the germline V gene, CDR1 is SEHNR and CDR2 is FQNEAQ (reference sequence). CD8 cells classed as naive were CD45RO-negative and positively selected for CCR7, excluding terminally differentiated effector memory CD45RA+ cells. Notes on this clone: In the same sample, other DNA sequences code for this CDR3.

The method was immunoSEQ multiplex PCR; TCRdb's version includes in-frame clones alone and lacks a portion of them. The repertoire has roughly 2 million clones, just under 95% of them found once; the top ten carry 0.9% to 1.3%. This chain joins TRBV7-9 and TRBJ2-7, with D unresolved. The TCR sequence derives from a young man in good health. Sequencing used naive CD8+ T cells sorted from blood. CDR3 residues: CASSLPDYEQYF. The CDR3 DNA follows: TGTGCCAGCAGCTTACCCGACTACGAGCAGTACTTC.